These 22 T cell receptor beta chains share one sample of origin, sequenced in a study of B cell selection in AIRE deficiency. Here immunoSEQ multiplex PCR was the method, and the copy in TCRdb shows in-frame clones only, minus some. In the table there are tens of thousands of clones, approximately 96% of which are singletons. Conventional CD4 T cells were sorted as CD4+CD127+ cells. Sequenced: conventional CD4+ T cells sorted from PBMCs. Receptors originate from a human donor with AIRE deficiency.

The V gene is TRBV11-2, the J gene TRBJ2-7, with D possibly being TRBD2 (5 bases). V lost 0 bases and J 0 bases, leaving 9 bases between the germline ends. Germline V gives CDR1 SGHAT, CDR2 FQNNGV. This CDR3 spans 15 amino acids. The CDR3: CASSLDAGRSYEQYF. The CDR3 DNA follows: TGTGCCAGCAGCTTAGATGCGGGCCGCTCCTACGAGCAGTACTTC.

The DNA of the CDR3 is TGTGCCAGCAGCGACACCTCAGGGAGTCCTAATGAAAAACTGTTTTTT. Amino acid sequence: CASSDTSGSPNEKLFF. The rearrangement links TRBV9 to TRBJ1-4; D perhaps matches TRBD1 (5 bases). The ends were cut back, 3 bases at V and 3 bases at J, with 15 bases in the middle. The CDR3 has 16 residues. In germline, CDR1 is SGDLS, CDR2 YYNGEE.

CDR3 protein: CASSDMSYEQYF. In nucleotides, the CDR3 is TGCGCCAGCAGTGACATGAGCTACGAGCAGTACTTC. The genes are TRBV10-2 and TRBJ2-7; D ambiguous. Germline CDR1 WSHSY, CDR2 SAAADI. This CDR3 spans 12 amino acids. The V gene lost 3 bases and the J gene lost 3 bases, with 6 bases spanning the gap.

The genes are TRBV7-9 and TRBJ1-5, with 8 bases lining up with TRBD1. The CDR3 totals 16 residues. Germline values: CDR1 SEHNR, CDR2 FQNEAQ (reference sequence). Losses at the gene ends were 4 bases for V and 3 bases for J; bases not matched to a gene: 8. The chain's CDR3 is CASSSYPRGHNQPQHF. The CDR3 DNA reads TGTGCCAGCAGCTCCTACCCCAGGGGGCACAATCAGCCCCAGCATTTT.

V and J are TRBV10-1 and TRBJ2-7; D gene ambiguous. Per the germline V gene, CDR1 is WNHNN and CDR2 is SYGVQD (reference sequence). V was trimmed by 5 bases and J by 4 bases, leaving 12 bases between them. The CDR3 contains 13 residues. The CDR3 loop reads CASSPDGNYEQYF. In DNA, the CDR3 is TGCGCCAGCAGTCCGGACGGCAATTACGAGCAGTACTTC.

This chain joins TRBV19 and TRBJ2-2, with D possibly being TRBD1 (6 bases). In germline, CDR1 is LNHDA, CDR2 SQIVND (reference sequence). V lost 5 bases, J lost 2 bases, and 15 bases lay in between. CDR3 size: 16 residues. Here the CDR3 DNA reads TGTGCCAGTAGTCCTCGGGCCAGGGGAAACACCGGGGAGCTGTTTTTT. It codes for CASSPRARGNTGELFF.

The rearrangement joins TRBV9 to TRBJ2-1; TRBD2 matches at 7 bases. Trimming took 3 bases from V and 6 from J; bases not matched to a gene: 18. From germline, CDR1 is SGDLS and CDR2 YYNGEE. The CDR3 sequence is 18 residues long. The CDR3 nucleotides read TGTGCCAGCAGCGAACCTTCCGGGCTAGCGGAAGCGGGCAATGAGCAGTTCTTC. This encodes CASSEPSGLAEAGNEQFF.

V usage is TRBV7-9 and J usage is TRBJ1-1; 8 nucleotides agree with TRBD1. J gave up 2 bases and V 5 bases, and 7 bases lay outside the gene matches. The germline CDR1 and CDR2 sequences are SEHNR and FQNEAQ (reference sequence). The CDR3 consists of 15 residues. The CDR3 region is CASSRRTGPNTEAFF. In nucleotides, the CDR3 is TGTGCCAGCAGCAGGCGGACAGGGCCAAACACTGAAGCTTTCTTT.

This chain connects TRBV28 to TRBJ1-5; D perhaps matches TRBD1 (5 bases). Looked up from germline, CDR1 is MDHEN and CDR2 is SYDVKM. This CDR3 is 15 amino acids long. Trimming left V 6 bases short and J 3 bases short, with 15 bases between. The CDR3 sequence is CASSQGSPSNQPQHF. The CDR3 nucleotides are TGTGCCAGCAGCCAGGGATCACCATCCAATCAGCCCCAGCATTTT.

This clone was detected once. The chain links TRBV7-2 to TRBJ2-7; TRBD1 is a possible D gene (6 bases). CDR1 is SGHTA, CDR2 FQGNSA, per germline. V was cut by 4 bases and J by 3 bases, with 16 bases left in between. CDR3 length equals 15 residues. CDR3: CASSSQGPPVYEQYF. The CDR3 nucleotides read TGTGCCAGCAGCTCACAGGGCCCCCCGGTCTACGAGCAGTACTTC.

The J gene is TRBJ2-7, the V gene TRBV5-1; 7 nucleotides line up with TRBD1. The V gene end was trimmed by 4 bases and the J gene end by 2 bases; junction bases not matched to a gene: 6. CDR1 is SGHRS, CDR2 YFSETQ, per germline. The CDR3 has 14 amino acids. The CDR3 reads CASSKTGAPYEQYF. The CDR3 DNA reads as TGCGCCAGCAGCAAAACAGGGGCGCCCTACGAGCAGTACTTC.

CDR3 nucleotides: TGTGCCACGCGAGGTACGGGAGAGGGCAATGAGCAGTTCTTC. This encodes CATRGTGEGNEQFF. The gene calls are TRBV19 and TRBJ2-1; tentatively, D is TRBD2 (6 bases). V dropped 10 bases and J dropped 6 bases, with 19 bases sitting between them. The V gene's germline CDR1 is LNHDA and CDR2 SQIVND (reference sequence). The CDR3 runs to 14 residues.

This chain connects TRBV11-2 to TRBJ2-5; 10 bases align to TRBD1. Germline-derived CDR1 and CDR2 are SGHAT and FQNNGV. The CDR3 extends over 16 amino acids. The V gene end was trimmed by 3 bases and the J gene end by 5 bases; junction bases not matched to a gene: 9. This chain's CDR3 is CASSFDRGPFGETQYF. CDR3 nucleotides: TGTGCCAGCAGCTTTGACAGGGGGCCCTTTGGGGAGACCCAGTACTTC.

To note about this clone: The same CDR3 can be traced to other DNA sequences in this sample. The chain recombines TRBV28 with TRBJ1-2, with D uncertain. Germline V gene data show CDR1 as MDHEN and CDR2 as SYDVKM. V was cut by 7 bases and J by 6 bases, with 18 bases left in between. CDR3 size: 14 residues. The CDR3 bases are TGTGCCAGCACCCCCCCCCTCCCGGGCGATGGCTACACCTTC. Encoded protein: CASTPPLPGDGYTF.

The chain combines TRBV5-6 with TRBJ1-2; 7 nucleotides match TRBD1. Trimming removed 4 bases from V and 2 bases from J; junction bases left unmatched: 5. Germline loops: CDR1 SGHDT, CDR2 YYEEEE. There are 14 residues in the CDR3. CDR3 residues: CASSTPGQNYGYTF. For the CDR3, the DNA is TGTGCCAGCAGCACCCCGGGACAGAACTATGGCTACACCTTC.

The chain has TRBV7-2 and TRBJ2-1, with a tentative D call TRBD2 (6 bases). The V gene lost 2 bases and the J gene lost 4 bases, with 12 bases spanning the gap. Germline-derived CDR1 and CDR2 are SGHTA and FQGNSA. The CDR3 spans 15 residues. The CDR3 region is CASSLTSSAYNEQFF. In DNA form, the CDR3 reads TGTGCCAGCAGCTTAACTAGCAGCGCATACAATGAGCAGTTCTTC.

The chain joins TRBV4-3 to TRBJ1-1; maybe TRBD1 (5 bases). Trimming left V 0 bases short and J 5 bases short, with 10 bases between. Germline V gives CDR1 LGHNA, CDR2 YSLEER. The CDR3 spans 14 residues. The CDR3 loop reads CASSQDGGTTEAFF. The DNA of the CDR3 is TGCGCCAGCAGCCAAGATGGAGGGACGACTGAAGCTTTCTTT.

The table lists this clone with a count of one. The chain combines TRBV7-8 with TRBJ2-7, with D possibly matching TRBD1 (6 bases). The CDR3 spans 14 residues. Germline CDR1 SGHVS, CDR2 FQNEAQ. With 4 bases removed from V and 7 bases from J, the gap between germline ends came to 17 bases. In DNA, the CDR3 is TGTGCCAGCAGCTCCCTCAGGGGAACGGGGGAGCAGTACTTC. Its translation is CASSSLRGTGEQYF.

This chain connects TRBV9 to TRBJ1-2; 7 bases align to TRBD1. The CDR3 runs 14 residues. Germline loops: CDR1 SGDLS, CDR2 YYNGEE. V trimming: 3 bases; J trimming: 2 bases; junction bases outside the gene matches: 4. The CDR3 DNA follows: TGTGCCAGCAGCGGGGGGACAGCCAACTATGGCTACACCTTC. It specifies CASSGGTANYGYTF.

The V call is TRBV5-5, the J call TRBJ2-6; D unclear. This CDR3 comprises 14 residues. V was trimmed by 2 bases and J by 0 bases, leaving 3 bases between them. Germline CDR1 SGHKS, CDR2 YYEKEE (reference sequence). The CDR3 here is CASSLISGANVLTF. CDR3 sequence (DNA): TGTGCCAGCAGCTTAATCTCTGGGGCCAACGTCCTGACTTTC.

This rearrangement joins TRBV11-2 to TRBJ2-7; the D is unclear. V dropped 5 bases and J dropped 3 bases, with 8 bases sitting between them. CDR1 SGHAT and CDR2 FQNNGV come from the germline V gene. This CDR3 spans 12 amino acids. CDR3 in amino acids: CASSRPYYEQYF. The CDR3 nucleotides read TGTGCCAGCAGCCGTCCATACTACGAGCAGTACTTC.

This rearrangement joins TRBV11-3 to TRBJ2-7, with 7 bases identical to TRBD1. V shed 0 bases, J shed 7 bases, and the junction held 9 bases outside the gene matches. This CDR3 comprises 15 residues. CDR1 SGHNT and CDR2 YENEEA come from the germline V gene. The CDR3 DNA follows: TGTGCCAGCAGCTTAGAAGGGACAGTGGACGGGGAGCAGTACTTC. Its translation: CASSLEGTVDGEQYF.